This is a list of T cell receptor beta chains from one sample in a study of tissue T cells after allogeneic stem cell transplantation. Measured with immunoSEQ multiplex PCR; TCRdb has only the in-frame clones, and not every one. This table holds over 3,500 clones, roughly 70% found once. The starting material was left colon tissue, obtained at autopsy. The receptors originated from a woman between 18 and 50 years old with breast cancer. The CDR3 runs from the conserved cysteine through the conserved F or W. The order of the fields is V gene, J gene, D gene, clone size, CDR3 protein, CDR3 DNA. D genes are given only for firm matches. Size tells how often a clone was seen (once, few, many) or the class of an expanded clone, and some rows leave it out.

TRBV2,TRBJ1-2,NA,NA,CASSVRDGRF,TGTGCCAGCAGTGTCCGGGACGGCCGTTTC
TRBV6-2/TRBV6-3,TRBJ1-2,TRBD1,NA,CASSEGQRPGYTF,TGTGCCAGCAGTGAGGGACAGCGTCCTGGCTACACCTTC
TRBV19,TRBJ2-2,TRBD1,NA,CASSIGDSLYVGELFF,TGTGCCAGTAGTATAGGGGACAGCCTTTATGTCGGGGAGCTGTTTTTT
TRBV6-2/TRBV6-3,TRBJ2-5,NA,NA,CASSYYPGIQETQYF,TGTGCCAGCAGTTACTACCCCGGGATCCAAGAGACCCAGTACTTC
TRBV6-2/TRBV6-3,TRBJ2-1,NA,NA,CASSYSSVYNEQFF,TGTGCCAGCAGTTACTCGTCGGTTTACAATGAGCAGTTCTTC
TRBV30,TRBJ2-2,NA,few,CAWSRAGELFF,TGTGCCTGGAGTAGAGCCGGGGAGCTGTTTTTT
TRBV4-3,TRBJ2-1,NA,few,CASSQAMDSTGINEQFF,TGCGCCAGCAGCCAAGCGATGGATAGCACAGGGATCAATGAGCAGTTCTTC
TRBV19,TRBJ2-2,NA,few,CASSIATTGELFF,TGTGCCAGTAGTATAGCTACTACCGGGGAGCTGTTTTTT
TRBV7-2,TRBJ2-7,TRBD1,NA,CASSPSGTGTYEQYF,TGTGCCAGCAGCCCGTCGGGGACAGGGACCTACGAGCAGTACTTC
TRBV13,TRBJ2-5,NA,NA,CASSLGWATARGGPETQYF,TGTGCCAGCAGCTTAGGATGGGCGACGGCCAGGGGTGGCCCAGAGACCCAGTACTTC
TRBV18,TRBJ1-1,NA,NA,CASSPSGGNTEAFF,TGTGCCAGCTCACCATCGGGTGGAAACACTGAAGCTTTCTTT
TRBV3-1/TRBV3-2,TRBJ2-1,TRBD2,few,CASRRLAGYEQFF,TGTGCCAGTCGTCGACTAGCGGGATATGAGCAGTTCTTC
TRBV19,TRBJ2-5,NA,NA,CATRDISLETQYF,TGTGCCACCCGAGATATTTCCTTAGAGACCCAGTACTTC
TRBV18,TRBJ1-2,NA,NA,CASSPGLVESYGYTF,TGTGCCAGCTCACCGGGACTGGTCGAAAGCTATGGCTACACCTTC
TRBV9,TRBJ2-3,TRBD2,NA,CASSRLASTQYF,TGTGCCAGCAGCCGACTAGCCTCTACGCAGTATTTT
TRBV21-1,TRBJ2-1,NA,NA,CASSKMGLSGGSYNEQFF,TGTGCCAGCAGCAAAATGGGGCTCAGCGGGGGTTCCTACAATGAGCAGTTCTTC
TRBV5-1,TRBJ1-4,NA,NA,CASSFRDPNEKLFF,TGCGCCAGCAGCTTTAGGGACCCTAATGAAAAACTGTTTTTT
TRBV6-5,TRBJ2-1,NA,NA,CASVATLKTEQFF,TGTGCCAGTGTCGCGACTCTCAAAACTGAGCAGTTCTTC
TRBV29-1,TRBJ1-2,NA,few,CSVVEGYGYTF,TGCAGCGTTGTCGAGGGATATGGCTACACCTTC
TRBV3-1/TRBV3-2,TRBJ2-5,TRBD2,NA,CASSPGSSGDQETQYF,TGTGCCAGCAGCCCCGGTTCTAGCGGGGACCAAGAGACCCAGTACTTC
TRBV19,TRBJ2-1,NA,few,CASSISPHNEQFF,TGTGCCAGTAGTATATCCCCACACAATGAGCAGTTCTTC
TRBV30,TRBJ1-5,NA,NA,CAWSRDPHQPQHF,TGTGCCTGGAGCAGGGATCCCCATCAGCCCCAGCATTTT
TRBV28,TRBJ2-5,TRBD2,NA,CASSRTSAQETQYF,TGTGCCAGCAGTCGGACTAGCGCTCAAGAGACCCAGTACTTC
TRBV9,TRBJ1-6,TRBD1,NA,CASSAGQGGNSPLHF,TGTGCCAGCAGCGCAGGACAGGGAGGTAATTCACCCCTCCACTTT
TRBV29-1,TRBJ2-5,NA,NA,CSVEPGPIQETQYF,TGCAGCGTTGAACCAGGGCCTATCCAAGAGACCCAGTACTTC
TRBV11-2,TRBJ1-6,TRBD1,few,CASSFGTGTGDSPLHF,TGTGCCAGCAGCTTTGGGACAGGGACTGGGGATTCACCCCTCCACTTT
TRBV14,TRBJ2-3,TRBD2,NA,CASSQGTSGGADTQYF,TGTGCCAGCAGCCAAGGGACTAGCGGGGGGGCAGATACGCAGTATTTT
TRBV11-2,TRBJ2-7,NA,few,CASSPLRGGGTYEQYF,TGTGCCAGCAGCCCTCTCCGGGGTGGGGGAACCTACGAGCAGTACTTC
TRBV5-1,TRBJ2-6,NA,few,CASSFSGKGDVLTF,TGCGCCAGCAGCTTCTCCGGGAAGGGAGACGTCCTGACTTTC
TRBV4-1,TRBJ2-1,NA,NA,CASSQVGNEQFF,TGCGCCAGCAGCCAAGTCGGAAATGAGCAGTTCTTC
TRBV5-1,TRBJ1-1,NA,NA,CASSLVPEGGTEAFF,TGCGCCAGCAGCTTGGTGCCTGAGGGGGGTACTGAAGCTTTCTTT
TRBV30,TRBJ2-3,TRBD1,NA,CAWSATGWTDTQYF,TGTGCCTGGAGTGCGACAGGGTGGACAGATACGCAGTATTTT
TRBV7-2,TRBJ2-1,TRBD2,NA,CASSLNAPGTSGNEQFF,TGTGCCAGCAGCTTAAATGCTCCGGGGACTAGCGGCAATGAGCAGTTCTTC
TRBV11-2,TRBJ2-5,NA,NA,CASSLSAWYQETQYF,TGTGCCAGCAGCTTATCGGCGTGGTACCAAGAGACCCAGTACTTC
TRBV11-2,TRBJ2-3,NA,NA,CASSSVEGKDTQYF,TGTGCCAGCAGCTCGGTCGAGGGGAAAGATACGCAGTATTTT
TRBV6-5,TRBJ1-5,NA,NA,CASSIPNQPQHF,TGTGCCAGCAGTATCCCCAATCAGCCCCAGCATTTT
TRBV4-2,TRBJ2-5,NA,NA,CASSRHLRQQETQYF,TGTGCCAGCAGCCGCCATCTGCGACAGCAAGAGACCCAGTACTTC
TRBV2,TRBJ1-2,NA,few,CASSEGNGGYTF,TGTGCCAGCAGCGAGGGGAATGGTGGCTACACCTTC
TRBV7-2,TRBJ1-1,TRBD1,NA,CASSLGDRRNTEAFF,TGTGCCAGCAGCTTGGGGGACAGGAGGAACACTGAAGCTTTCTTT